The text below deals with one T cell receptor beta chain. Its antigen has not been determined. One base away there is no much larger clone; base qualities are not given. This record belongs to a study of radiotherapy plus CTLA-4 blockade in lung cancer listed by TCRdb under 2018. Regarding the study in general: Among enrolled patients, roughly 17% had an objective response and about 30% reached disease control. Findings and caveats that apply to the study as a whole: After treatment with radiotherapy and ipilimumab, TCR clones that originated in tumors expanded in peripheral blood. Increased serum interferon-beta after radiation, together with early dynamic changes in blood T cell clones, were reported to be the strongest predictors of response.

The receptor library was made with the immunoSEQ multiplex PCR assay. Here the immuneACCESS table is served through TCRdb, limited to in-frame sequences with V and J called. Missing clones are a known gap in these copies; in checked studies unresolved V genes cover under half, and the rest lacks a known reason. This sample comprises tens of thousands of clones, around 79% of them detected only once. Of the sample, approximately 9% is held by the ten largest clones. Focal radiation therapy combined with CTLA-4 blockade (ipilimumab) was tested in patients with chemo-refractory metastatic non-small-cell lung cancer. The CDR3 contains 13 residues, cysteine and phenylalanine counted. Only the CDR3 DNA is retained, 39 bases long and in frame from the first base. In the germline V gene, CDR1 corresponds to SGHDT and CDR2 to YYEEEE. V loses 4 bases, J loses 10 bases, and the germline ends lie 17 bases apart.

The sequence came from a human donor with non-small cell lung cancer who had stable disease on radiotherapy plus ipilimumab. The V and J segments used are TRBV5-6 and TRBJ1-2, with no confidently assigned D gene. Sequenced here: peripheral blood, sampled from a patient treated with radiotherapy plus ipilimumab. The CDR3 in this case is CASSLDRVPYYTF. Here is the DNA: TGTGCCAGCAGCCTCGACCGGGTCCCCTACTACACCTTC.